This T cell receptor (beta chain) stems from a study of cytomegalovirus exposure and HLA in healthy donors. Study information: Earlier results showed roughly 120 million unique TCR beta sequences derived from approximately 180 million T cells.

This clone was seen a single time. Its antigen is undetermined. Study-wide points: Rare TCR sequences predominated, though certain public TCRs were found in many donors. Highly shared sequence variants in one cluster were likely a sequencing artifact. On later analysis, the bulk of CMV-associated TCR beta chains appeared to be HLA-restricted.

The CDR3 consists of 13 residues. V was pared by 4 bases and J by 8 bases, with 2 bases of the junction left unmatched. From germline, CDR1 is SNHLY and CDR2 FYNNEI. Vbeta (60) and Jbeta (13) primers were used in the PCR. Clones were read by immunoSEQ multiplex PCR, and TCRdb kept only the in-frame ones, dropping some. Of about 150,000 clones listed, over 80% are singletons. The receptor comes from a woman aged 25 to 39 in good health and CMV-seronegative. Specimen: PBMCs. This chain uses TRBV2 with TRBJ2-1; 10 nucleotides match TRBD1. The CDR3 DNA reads TGTGCCAGCAGTGGGGACAGGGGATATGAGCAGTTCTTC. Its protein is CASSGDRGYEQFF.